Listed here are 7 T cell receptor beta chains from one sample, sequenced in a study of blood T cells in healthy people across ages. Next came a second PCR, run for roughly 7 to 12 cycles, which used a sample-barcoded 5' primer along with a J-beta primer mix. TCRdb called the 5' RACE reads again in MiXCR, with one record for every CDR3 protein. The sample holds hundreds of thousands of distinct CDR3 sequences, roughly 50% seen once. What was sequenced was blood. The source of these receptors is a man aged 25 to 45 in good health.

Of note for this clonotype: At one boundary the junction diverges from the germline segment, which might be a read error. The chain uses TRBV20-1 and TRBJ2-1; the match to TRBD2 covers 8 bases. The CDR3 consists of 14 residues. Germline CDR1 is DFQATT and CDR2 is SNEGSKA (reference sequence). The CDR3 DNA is TGCAGGGCTAGCGGGTTACGAACCTACAATGAGCAGTTCTTC. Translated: CRASGLRTYNEQFF.

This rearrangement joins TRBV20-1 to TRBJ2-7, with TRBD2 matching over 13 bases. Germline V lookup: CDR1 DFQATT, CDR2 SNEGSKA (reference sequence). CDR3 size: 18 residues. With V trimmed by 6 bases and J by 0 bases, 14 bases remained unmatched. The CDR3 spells CSAPRTSGSADLSYEQYF. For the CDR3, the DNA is TGCAGTGCCCCACGGACTAGCGGGAGTGCCGACCTCTCCTACGAGCAGTACTTC.

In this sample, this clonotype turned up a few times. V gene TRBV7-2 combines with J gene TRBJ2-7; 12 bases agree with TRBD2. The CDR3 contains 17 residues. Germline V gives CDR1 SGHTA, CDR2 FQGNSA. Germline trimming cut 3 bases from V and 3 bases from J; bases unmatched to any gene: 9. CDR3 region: CASSFDQTSGGIYEQYF. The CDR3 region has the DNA TGTGCCAGCAGCTTCGACCAGACTAGCGGGGGCATCTACGAGCAGTACTTC.

The CDR3 reads CASGDRGSDEQYF. CDR3 nucleotides: TGTGCCAGCGGGGACAGGGGGTCGGACGAGCAGTACTTC. The chain has TRBV3-1 and TRBJ2-7; TRBD1 aligns across 11 bases. Germline V gives CDR1 LGHDT, CDR2 YNNKEL (reference sequence). The CDR3 spans 13 residues. After removal of 8 bases from V and 5 bases from J, the junction contained 5 bases not matched to a gene.

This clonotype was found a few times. The CDR3 sequence: CSAWGGLGPSSYEQYF. The CDR3 DNA reads TGCAGCGCTTGGGGGGGGCTGGGCCCCAGCTCCTACGAGCAGTACTTC. This chain links TRBV29-1 with TRBJ2-7, with D perhaps TRBD2 (7 bases). The V and J ends lost 7 bases and 0 bases respectively, with 22 bases between them. Germline CDR1 is SQVTM and CDR2 is ANQGSEA. The CDR3 is made up of 16 amino acids.

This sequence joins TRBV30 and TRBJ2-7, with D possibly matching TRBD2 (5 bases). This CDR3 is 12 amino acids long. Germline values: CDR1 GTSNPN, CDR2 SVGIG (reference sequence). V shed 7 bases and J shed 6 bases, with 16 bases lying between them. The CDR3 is CAYQESAGEQYF. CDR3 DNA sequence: TGTGCCTACCAGGAATCCGCGGGCGAGCAGTACTTC. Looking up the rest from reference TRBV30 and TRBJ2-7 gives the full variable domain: SQTIHQWPATLVQPVGSPLSLECTVEGTSNPNLYWYRQAAGRGLQLLFYSVGIGQISSEVPQNLSASRPQDRQFILSSKKLLLSDSGFYLCAYQESAGEQYFGPGTRLTVT.

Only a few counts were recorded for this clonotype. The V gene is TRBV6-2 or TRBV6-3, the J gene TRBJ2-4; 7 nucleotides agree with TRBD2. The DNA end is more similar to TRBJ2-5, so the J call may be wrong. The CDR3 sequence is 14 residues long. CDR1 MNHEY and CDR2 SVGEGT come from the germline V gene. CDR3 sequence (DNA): TGTGCCAGCAGGCGCTCTAGCGGACAAGAGACCCAGTACTTC. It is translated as CASRRSSGQETQYF.